This T cell receptor beta chain stems from a study of blood T cell repertoires in COVID-19. In germline, CDR1 is MNHEY, CDR2 SVGEGT. Unmatched junction bases numbered 10, after V lost 4 bases and J lost 11 bases. The CDR3 loop spans 14 amino acids. TCRdb keeps only in-frame clones here, not all; method: immunoSEQ multiplex PCR. This sample yields some 330,000 clones, of which 80% to 95% are seen a single time; roughly 18% belongs to the top ten. The material sequenced was PBMCs or T cells enriched from blood (not recorded which). This receptor was identified in a woman aged 25-40 years who had recovered from COVID-19. The chain couples TRBV6-2 or TRBV6-3 to TRBJ2-2; 7 nucleotides agree with TRBD2. CDR3 sequence (DNA): TGTGCCAGCAGTTCCGCGGGAGTTATTGGTGAGCTGTTTTTT. Its translation is CASSSAGVIGELFF.